These 25 T cell receptor beta chains came from one sample sequenced in a study of blood T cell repertoires in COVID-19. Profiling relied on immunoSEQ multiplex PCR, and the TCRdb table lists in-frame clones only, not all of them. This table has about 190,000 clones, roughly 84% appearing once. Sequencing was carried out using PBMCs or T cells enriched from blood (not recorded which). These receptors all come from a woman aged 25 to 45 who had recovered from COVID-19.

The J gene is TRBJ2-1, the V gene TRBV5-4, with D tentatively TRBD2 (6 bases). Per germline, CDR1 SGHNT and CDR2 YYREEE (reference sequence). V was pared by 3 bases and J by 4 bases, with 14 bases between. The CDR3 length is 15 residues. The CDR3 region is CASSSSGVRYNEQFF. As DNA, the CDR3 is TGTGCCAGCAGCTCGTCGGGAGTTAGGTACAATGAGCAGTTCTTC.

The chain couples TRBV7-8 to TRBJ1-1; D gene uncertain. This CDR3 is 15 amino acids long. The V end lost 0 bases, the J end lost 1 base, and 9 bases lay between the germline ends. Germline V gene sequence: CDR1 SGHVS, CDR2 FQNEAQ. CDR3 sequence (DNA): TGTGCCAGCAGCTTAGCCGGACTGACGAACACTGAAGCTTTCTTT. This sequence encodes CASSLAGLTNTEAFF.

The J gene is TRBJ1-6, the V gene TRBV5-5; 7 positions match TRBD1. The V gene end was trimmed by 4 bases and the J gene end by 7 bases; junction bases not matched to a gene: 8. The CDR3 totals 15 residues. The germline CDR1 and CDR2 sequences are SGHKS and YYEKEE (reference sequence). The chain's CDR3 is CASSHGPGQNSPLHF. The CDR3 DNA reads as TGTGCCAGCAGCCACGGGCCGGGACAGAATTCACCCCTCCACTTT.

This chain connects TRBV4-1 to TRBJ1-2, with D perhaps TRBD1 (5 bases). Trimming left V 0 bases short and J 7 bases short, with 15 bases between. The CDR3 covers 15 residues. Germline V gene data show CDR1 as MGHRA and CDR2 as YSYEKL. The CDR3 sequence is CASSQEWGREGGYTF. CDR3 nucleotides: TGCGCCAGCAGCCAAGAATGGGGCCGTGAAGGTGGCTACACCTTC.

The chain carries TRBV7-6 and TRBJ1-5, with a weak D call TRBD1 (6 bases). The CDR3 has 15 amino acids. CDR1 and CDR2 (germline): SGHVS, FNYEAQ. The ends were cut back, 1 base at V and 4 bases at J, with 11 bases in the middle. The CDR3 loop reads CASSLGTGKNQPQHF. In DNA form, the CDR3 reads TGTGCCAGCAGCTTAGGCACAGGGAAAAATCAGCCCCAGCATTTT.

This chain uses TRBV28 with TRBJ2-3; 7 bases fit TRBD2. The CDR3 consists of 12 residues. CDR1 is MDHEN and CDR2 is SYDVKM in the germline V gene. Germline trimming cut 6 bases from V and 5 bases from J; bases unmatched to any gene: 2. The CDR3 protein is CASRGGVDTQYF. CDR3 DNA sequence: TGTGCCAGCAGGGGGGGGGTAGATACGCAGTATTTT.

The genes are TRBV4-1 and TRBJ1-6; the match to TRBD1 covers 10 bases. CDR3 length: 22 amino acids. Germline-derived CDR1 and CDR2 are MGHRA and YSYEKL. V trimming: 4 bases; J trimming: 0 bases; junction bases outside the gene matches: 18. In nucleotides, the CDR3 is TGCGCCAGCAGCCCCTTGCCCCGAATTGGGACAGGGGACTTCTCCTATAATTCACCCCTCCACTTT. Translating it yields CASSPLPRIGTGDFSYNSPLHF.

The rearrangement joins TRBV5-4 to TRBJ2-5; possibly TRBD1 for D (5 bases). The CDR3 is 14 amino acids. Trimming took off 2 bases at V and 5 bases at J, with 13 bases between the two ends. The germline gives CDR1 SGHNT, CDR2 YYREEE (reference sequence). CDR3 DNA sequence: TGTGCCAGCAGCTTCAGGCAGGGTATGGAGACCCAGTACTTC. Its translation: CASSFRQGMETQYF.

The rearrangement joins TRBV5-1 to TRBJ2-1; TRBD2 matches at 14 bases. This CDR3 contains 19 residues. Germline lookup yields CDR1 SGHRS and CDR2 YFSETQ. V gave up 0 bases and J gave up 8 bases; unmatched junction bases: 13. The chain's CDR3 is CASSLGSLPGLAGVDEQFF. The CDR3 DNA is TGCGCCAGCAGCTTGGGGTCGCTTCCGGGACTAGCGGGAGTTGATGAGCAGTTCTTC.

This chain links TRBV2 with TRBJ1-5; 10 nucleotides match TRBD1. The CDR3 sequence is 14 residues long. Germline V gene data show CDR1 as SNHLY and CDR2 as FYNNEI. V was clipped by 7 bases and J by 4 bases; unmatched bases: 4. CDR3 residues: CASMTGGQNQPQHF. The CDR3 DNA follows: TGTGCCAGCATGACAGGGGGCCAAAATCAGCCCCAGCATTTT. Based on the CDR3 plus reference TRBV2 and TRBJ1-5, the full variable domain is EPEVTQTPSHQVTQMGQEVILRCVPISNHLYFYWYRQILGQKVEFLVSFYNNEISEKSEIFDDQFSVERPDGSNFTLKIRSTKLEDSAMYFCASMTGGQNQPQHFGDGTRLSIL.

By share, this clone ranks as medium-sized. V gene TRBV6-4 combines with J gene TRBJ2-2; D possibly corresponds to TRBD2 (6 bases). Trimming cost V 2 bases and J 4 bases, with 11 bases left between them. The germline V gene has CDR1 MRHNA and CDR2 SNTAGT. This CDR3 has 15 amino acids. CDR3 in amino acids: CASSDHAGSTGELFF. The CDR3 DNA follows: TGTGCCAGCAGTGACCATGCGGGAAGCACCGGGGAGCTGTTTTTT.

This clone was detected only a few times. V usage is TRBV11-2 and J usage is TRBJ2-2; 8 bases are a match to TRBD2. Trimming took 2 bases from V and 2 from J; bases not matched to a gene: 7. The CDR3 covers 17 residues. The germline V gene encodes CDR1 SGHAT and CDR2 FQNNGV. CDR3 bases: TGTGCCAGCAGCTTACTCAGCGGGAGTATTAACACCGGGGAGCTGTTTTTT. Its translation: CASSLLSGSINTGELFF.

The chain is built from TRBV10-1 and TRBJ1-1, with D possibly TRBD1 on 6 matching bases. CDR1 is WNHNN and CDR2 is SYGVQD in the germline V gene (reference sequence). Trimming left V 3 bases short and J 0 bases short, with 11 bases between. The CDR3 has 15 amino acids. CDR3 DNA: TGCGCCAGCAGTGAAGTAGGGGGGGTGAACACTGAAGCTTTCTTT. Amino acids: CASSEVGGVNTEAFF.

The gene calls are TRBV5-6 and TRBJ1-2; D gene uncertain. The germline V gene has CDR1 SGHDT and CDR2 YYEEEE. The CDR3 is 11 amino acids. The V gene lost 0 bases and the J gene lost 10 bases, with 7 bases spanning the gap. The CDR3 spells CASSLDRSYTF. CDR3 DNA sequence: TGTGCCAGCAGCTTGGACCGGTCCTACACCTTC.

The V and J genes are TRBV5-1 and TRBJ2-1; 11 positions agree with TRBD2. V shed 4 bases, J shed 6 bases, and the junction held 6 bases outside the gene matches. Per the germline V gene, CDR1 is SGHRS and CDR2 is YFSETQ. The CDR3 loop spans 15 amino acids. In DNA form, the CDR3 reads TGCGCCAGCAGCGTTACCGGGACTAGCGGCAATGAGCAGTTCTTC. It specifies CASSVTGTSGNEQFF.

This chain connects TRBV30 to TRBJ1-1, with 9 nucleotides matching TRBD1. The CDR3 sequence is 16 residues long. V lost 3 bases to trimming and J lost 0 bases; unmatched junction nucleotides: 8. Germline CDR1 and CDR2: GTSNPN and SVGIG (reference sequence). The CDR3 DNA follows: TGTGCCTGGAGGGATGGACAGGGGTGGGTGAACACTGAAGCTTTCTTT. It specifies CAWRDGQGWVNTEAFF.

This clone was observed once. The genes are TRBV6-5 and TRBJ1-3; D ambiguous. V shed 7 bases and J shed 8 bases, with 12 bases lying between them. Germline CDR1 MNHEY, CDR2 SVGAGI. This CDR3 comprises 12 residues. Here the CDR3 DNA reads TGTGCCAGCACCGAGGGAAGGGACACCATATATTTT. It is translated as CASTEGRDTIYF.

This clone was counted only a few times. The chain joins TRBV5-4 to TRBJ1-2, with 9 bases lining up with TRBD1. CDR3 length equals 15 residues. V lost 4 bases and J lost 4; bases outside the gene matches: 8. Germline V gene data show CDR1 as SGHNT and CDR2 as YYREEE (reference sequence). DNA for the CDR3: TGTGCCAGCAGCACCGGGACAGGGAGTTTCTATGGCTACACCTTC. It translates to CASSTGTGSFYGYTF.

V usage is TRBV21-1 and J usage is TRBJ2-1; TRBD1 was called by the table and not checked on the DNA. TRBV21-1 has pseudogene status. The CDR3 covers 18 residues. CDR3 DNA: TGTGCCAGCAGCAAATACCGTTGGTGGACACCTGGCTACAATGAGCAGTTCTTC. This sequence encodes CASSKYRWWTPGYNEQFF.

The rearrangement links TRBV5-1 to TRBJ1-2, with 7 bases lining up with TRBD1. CDR3 length: 16 amino acids. V shed 4 bases and J 8 bases; nucleotides not matched to a gene: 17. Germline V lookup: CDR1 SGHRS, CDR2 YFSETQ. The DNA of the CDR3 is TGCGCCAGCAGCAATCGCCAAGACAGGGTACCCAGGGGCTACACCTTC. It codes for CASSNRQDRVPRGYTF. The full variable domain, with the rest looked up from reference TRBV5-1 and TRBJ1-2, is KAGVTQTPRYLIKTRGQQVTLSCSPISGHRSVSWYQQTPGQGLQFLFEYFSETQRNKGNFPGRFSGRQFSNSRSEMNVSTLELGDSALYLCASSNRQDRVPRGYTFGSGTRLTVV.

This clone was recorded only once. The sample has other DNA sequences that encode this CDR3 too. The chain has TRBV18 and TRBJ2-5; TRBD1 agrees at 7 bases. This CDR3 contains 14 residues. CDR1 is KGHSH and CDR2 is LQKENI in the germline V gene. Trimming at V came to 1 base and at J to 5 bases, leaving 4 bases not matched to a gene. The CDR3 is CASSPRQGSETQYF. CDR3 nucleotide sequence: TGTGCCAGCTCACCACGACAGGGATCGGAGACCCAGTACTTC.

The chain carries TRBV6-5 and TRBJ2-3, with 7 bases fitting TRBD2. Looked up from germline, CDR1 is MNHEY and CDR2 is SVGAGI. The CDR3 covers 14 residues. V lost 8 bases to trimming and J lost 2 bases; unmatched junction nucleotides: 7. CDR3 amino acids: CASARDYFTDTQYF. In DNA, the CDR3 is TGTGCCAGCGCCCGGGACTACTTCACAGATACGCAGTATTTT.

The genes are TRBV10-2 and TRBJ1-2; 8 bases match TRBD1. From germline, CDR1 is WSHSY and CDR2 SAAADI. Trimming cost V 3 bases and J 3 bases; bases outside gene matches: 6. This CDR3 is built from 15 residues. The DNA of the CDR3 is TGCGCCAGCAGTGATCCGCAGGGGGCCGACTATGGCTACACCTTC. It yields the protein CASSDPQGADYGYTF.

Written as DNA, the CDR3 is TGTGCCAGCAGCCCTCTCAAGGGGTTCATCACAGATACGCAGTATTTT. Protein sequence: CASSPLKGFITDTQYF. V and J are TRBV5-6 and TRBJ2-3; D is possibly TRBD1 (5 bases). CDR1 and CDR2 (germline): SGHDT, YYEEEE. The germline V and J ends were trimmed by 4 bases and 2 bases, with 17 bases remaining between them. The CDR3 has 16 residues.

DNA for the CDR3: TGTGCCAGCAGCTTGTTTGCACTTAATCAGCCCCAGCATTTT. It translates to CASSLFALNQPQHF. The rearrangement uses TRBV5-6 and TRBJ1-5, with D unresolved. Germline V lookup: CDR1 SGHDT, CDR2 YYEEEE. The CDR3 loop spans 14 amino acids. Trimming pared 1 base from V and 4 bases from J, leaving 9 bases between. The variable domain in full, with the rest retrieved from reference TRBV5-6 and TRBJ1-5, is DAGVTQSPTHLIKTRGQQVTLRCSPKSGHDTVSWYQQALGQGPQFIFQYYEEEERQRGNFPDRFSGHQFPNYSSELNVNALLLGDSALYLCASSLFALNQPQHFGDGTRLSIL.